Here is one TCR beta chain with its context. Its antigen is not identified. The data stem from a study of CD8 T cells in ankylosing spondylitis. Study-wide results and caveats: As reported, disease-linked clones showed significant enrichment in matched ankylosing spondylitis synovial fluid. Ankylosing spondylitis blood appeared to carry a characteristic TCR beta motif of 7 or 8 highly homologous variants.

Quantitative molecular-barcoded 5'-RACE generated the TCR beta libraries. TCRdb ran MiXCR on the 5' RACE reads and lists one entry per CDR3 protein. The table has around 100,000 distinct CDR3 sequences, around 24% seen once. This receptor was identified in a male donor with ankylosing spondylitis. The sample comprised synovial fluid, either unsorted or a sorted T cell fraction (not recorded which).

The CDR3 sequence: CASSFTGTAGAEQYF. The CDR3 bases are TGTGCCAGCAGCTTTACAGGGACAGCGGGGGCCGAGCAGTACTTC. The chain is built from TRBV11-2 and TRBJ2-7; D may be TRBD2 (8 bases). Deletions cut 3 bases from V and 6 bases from J, with 18 bases between. Germline lookup yields CDR1 SGHAT and CDR2 FQNNGV. The CDR3 contains 15 residues.